A single sample gave rise to the 13 T cell receptor beta chains below, sequenced in a study of monozygotic twins with inflammatory bowel disease. TCRdb reanalyzed the 5' RACE reads, giving one entry per CDR3 protein sequence and no DNA. Its table records roughly 120,000 distinct CDR3 sequences. Sequenced material: blood. These receptors originate from a human donor with ulcerative colitis or Crohn's disease, or a healthy co-twin of an affected twin (not recorded which).

The chain employs TRBV5-1 and TRBJ2-3. The germline gives CDR1 SGHRS, CDR2 YFSETQ. The CDR3 consists of 14 residues. The CDR3 loop is CASSFRMNTDTQYF.

The CDR3 reads CASTLVAGGYNEQFF. V is TRBV12-3 or TRBV12-4 and J is TRBJ2-1; the D call from TCRdb, TRBD1, cannot be confirmed without DNA. The CDR3 consists of 15 residues.

CDR3 sequence reads: CASSYPLYSAKTDTQYF. V and J are TRBV6-2 or TRBV6-3 and TRBJ2-3; TCRdb proposes TRBD1, but this gene call is untestable without DNA. The CDR3 extends over 17 amino acids. Looked up from germline, CDR1 is MNHEY and CDR2 is SVGEGT.

The chain has TRBV20-1 and TRBJ2-5. The CDR3 spans 14 residues. Germline V gene lookup returns CDR1 DFQATT and CDR2 SNEGSKA (reference sequence). Here the CDR3 reads CSARPTPTQETQYF.

The chain couples TRBV4-2 to TRBJ1-1. Germline V gives CDR1 LGHNA, CDR2 YNFKEQ. The CDR3 contains 14 residues. CDR3 in amino acids: CASSQGGANTEAFF.

J is TRBJ1-6 and V is TRBV9; TCRdb selects TRBD1, and the lack of DNA leaves this call unchecked. This CDR3 spans 15 amino acids. Germline values: CDR1 SGDLS, CDR2 YYNGEE. The CDR3: CASSATGGGNSPLHF.

CDR3 amino acids: CASGFRPVYEQYF. The chain links TRBV6-2 or TRBV6-3 to TRBJ2-7. Looked up from germline, CDR1 is MNHEY and CDR2 is SVGEGT. The CDR3 loop spans 13 amino acids.

This rearrangement joins TRBV6-5 to TRBJ1-1; TCRdb's D call of TRBD1 is untestable without DNA. The CDR3 contains 12 residues. Germline-derived CDR1 and CDR2 are MNHEY and SVGAGI. CDR3 sequence: CASSKTGIEAFF.

This sequence joins TRBV7-3 and TRBJ1-1; without DNA, the TCRdb call of TRBD1 cannot be checked. The CDR3 is made up of 14 amino acids. The germline V gene has CDR1 SGHTA and CDR2 FQGTGA. CDR3 in amino acids: CASSLWGENTEAFF.

The rearrangement uses TRBV5-1 and TRBJ1-6; TCRdb selects TRBD1, and the lack of DNA leaves this call unchecked. This CDR3 has 15 amino acids. Germline V CDR1 and CDR2: SGHRS, YFSETQ. The CDR3 loop is CASSRSPAHNSPLHF.

The V and J genes are TRBV19 and TRBJ1-5; the TCRdb call, TRBD1, lacks DNA for checking. CDR1 LNHDA and CDR2 SQIVND come from the germline V gene (reference sequence). The CDR3 runs to 15 residues. This chain's CDR3 is CASSPDRGRGQPQHF.

This chain links TRBV20-1 with TRBJ2-1; TCRdb's D call, TRBD2, is unchecked because there is no DNA. The germline CDR1 and CDR2 sequences are DFQATT and SNEGSKA (reference sequence). The CDR3 extends over 15 amino acids. The CDR3 sequence is CSARPERGGYNEQFF.

The V and J genes are TRBV2 and TRBJ1-3. Germline values: CDR1 SNHLY, CDR2 FYNNEI. The CDR3 is 15 residues long. CDR3 protein: CASSGHLASGNTIYF.